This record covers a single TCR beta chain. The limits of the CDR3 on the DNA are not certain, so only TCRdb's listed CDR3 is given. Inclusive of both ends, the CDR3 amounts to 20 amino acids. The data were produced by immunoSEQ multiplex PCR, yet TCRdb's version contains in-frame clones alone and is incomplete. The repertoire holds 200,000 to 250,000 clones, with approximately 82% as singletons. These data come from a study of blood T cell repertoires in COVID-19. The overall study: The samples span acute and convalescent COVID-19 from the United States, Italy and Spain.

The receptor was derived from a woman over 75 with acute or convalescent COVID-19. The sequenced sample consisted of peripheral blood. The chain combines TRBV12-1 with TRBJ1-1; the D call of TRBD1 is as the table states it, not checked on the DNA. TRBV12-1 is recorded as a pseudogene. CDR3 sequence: CASSLFAAGAPAKGVTEAFF.